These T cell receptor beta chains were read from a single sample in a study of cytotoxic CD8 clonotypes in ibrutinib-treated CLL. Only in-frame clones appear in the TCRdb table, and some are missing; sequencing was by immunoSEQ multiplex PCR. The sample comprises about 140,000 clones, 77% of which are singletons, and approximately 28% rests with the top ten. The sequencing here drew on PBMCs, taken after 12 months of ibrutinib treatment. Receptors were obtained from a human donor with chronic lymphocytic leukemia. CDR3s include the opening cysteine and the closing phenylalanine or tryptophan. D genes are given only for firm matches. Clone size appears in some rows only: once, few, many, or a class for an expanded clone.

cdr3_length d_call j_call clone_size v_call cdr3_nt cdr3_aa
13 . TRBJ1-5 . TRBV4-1 TGCGCCAGCAGCCAAGAACTTATCCAGCCCCAGCATTTT CASSQELIQPQHF
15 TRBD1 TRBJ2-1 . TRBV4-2 TGTGCCAGCAGCTTTGACGGGACAGGGGTCAATGAGCAGTTCTTC CASSFDGTGVNEQFF
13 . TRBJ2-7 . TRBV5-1 TGCGCCAGCAGCTTGGATACGTATTACGAGCAGTACTTC CASSLDTYYEQYF
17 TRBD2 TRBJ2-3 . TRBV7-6 TGTGCCAGCAGCACTCGGACTAGCGGGGGTTACACAGATACGCAGTATTTT CASSTRTSGGYTDTQYF
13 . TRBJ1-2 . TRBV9 TGTGCCAGCAGCGTAGAAGGGAACTATGGCTACACCTTC CASSVEGNYGYTF
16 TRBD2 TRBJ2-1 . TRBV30 TGTGCCTGGAGTGCGGGGACTAGCGGGCCCTACAATGAGCAGTTCTTC CAWSAGTSGPYNEQFF
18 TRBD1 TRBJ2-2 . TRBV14 TGTGCCAGCAGACCCCCGGGACAGGGACCGGCGAACACCGGGGAGCTGTTTTTT CASRPPGQGPANTGELFF
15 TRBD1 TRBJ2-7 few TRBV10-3 TGTGCCATCAGAGCCGGGACAGGAGGGGCCTACGAGCAGTACTTC CAIRAGTGGAYEQYF
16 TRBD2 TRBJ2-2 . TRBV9 TGTGCCAGCAGCGTAGAGCGGGGCGCGGACACCGGGGAGCTGTTTTTT CASSVERGADTGELFF
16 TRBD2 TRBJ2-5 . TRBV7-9 TGTGCCAGCAGCTTAGCGATGGGACTAGCGGCAGAGACCCAGTACTTC CASSLAMGLAAETQYF
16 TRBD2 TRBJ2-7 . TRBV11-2 TGTGCCAGCAGGGAACCGGGACTAGCGGGACCCTACGAGCAGTACTTC CASREPGLAGPYEQYF
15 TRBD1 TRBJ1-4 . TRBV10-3 TGTGCCATCAGTCGTGGACAGGCGCCGAATGAAAAACTGTTTTTT CAISRGQAPNEKLFF
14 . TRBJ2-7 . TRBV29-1 TGCAGCGTTGGTGAGACTTCTACTAACTACGAGCAGTACTTC CSVGETSTNYEQYF
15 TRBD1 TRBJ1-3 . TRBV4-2 TGTGCCAGCAGTCCCGGGACAGGGGTCGGAAACACCATATATTTT CASSPGTGVGNTIYF
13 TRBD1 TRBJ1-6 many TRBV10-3 TGTGCCATTTCTACAGGGGGAAATTCACCCCTCCACTTT CAISTGGNSPLHF
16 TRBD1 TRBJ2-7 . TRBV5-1 TGCGCCAGCAGCTTGGTCCCGGGACAGGGGAGCTACGAGCAGTACTTC CASSLVPGQGSYEQYF
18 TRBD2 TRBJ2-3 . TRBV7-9 TGTGCCAGCAGCTCCTACAGGAGCGGGAGGGGGGTAGGCGATACGCAGTATTTT CASSSYRSGRGVGDTQYF
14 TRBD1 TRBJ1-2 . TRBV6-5 TGTGCCAGCAGTTACTCGGAGGGGGCAGGAGGCTACACCTTC CASSYSEGAGGYTF
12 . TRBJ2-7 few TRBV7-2 TGTGCCAGCAGCCCGCTCCCCGGCGAGCAGTACTTC CASSPLPGEQYF
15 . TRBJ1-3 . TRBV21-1 TGTGCCAGCAGCAAACGGGGGACAGAACGAAACACCATATATTTT CASSKRGTERNTIYF
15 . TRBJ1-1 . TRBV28 TGTGCCAGCAGTTTATTGGGGGCAGCGAGTCAGTACGCTTTCTTT CASSLLGAASQYAFF
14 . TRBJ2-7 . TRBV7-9 TGTGCCAGCAGCACGCGAGGGGGAACTTACGAGCAGTACTTC CASSTRGGTYEQYF
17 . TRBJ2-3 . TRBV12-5 TGTGCTAGTGGTTTGTTTTTGCCTAGCAGTAGCACAGATACGCAGTATTTT CASGLFLPSSSTDTQYF
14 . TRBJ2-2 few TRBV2 TGTGCCAGCGGCGAGACAGAGAACACCGGGGAGCTGTTTTTT CASGETENTGELFF
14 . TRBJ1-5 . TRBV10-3 TGTGCCATCAGGGAAGACAGCCCCAATCAGCCCCAGCATTTT CAIREDSPNQPQHF
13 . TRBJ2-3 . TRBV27 TGTGCCAGCAGGAGGACTTCCAGCTATACGCAGTATTTT CASRRTSSYTQYF
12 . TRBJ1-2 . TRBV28 TGTGCCAGCCGATTACAGGGATATGGCTACACCTTC CASRLQGYGYTF
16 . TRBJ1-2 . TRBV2 TGTGCCAGCAGTGTGTCCAGCACTCCTGAAAACTATGGCTACACCTTC CASSVSSTPENYGYTF
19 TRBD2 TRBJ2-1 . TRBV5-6 TGTGCCAGCAGCTTCAGGGGGGATAGGACTAGCGGGAATTACAATGAGCAGTTCTTC CASSFRGDRTSGNYNEQFF
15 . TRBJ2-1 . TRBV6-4 TGTGCCAGCAGTGTTGGGAAGAGCTCCTACAATGAGCAGTTCTTC CASSVGKSSYNEQFF
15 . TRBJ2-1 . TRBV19 TGTGCCAGTAGTATATTTTACGGGGGTCCCAATGAGCAGTTCTTC CASSIFYGGPNEQFF
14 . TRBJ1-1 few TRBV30 TGTGCCTGGAGTTTCCGGGACCGTAGCACTGAAGCTTTCTTT CAWSFRDRSTEAFF
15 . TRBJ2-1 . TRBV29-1 TGCAGCGTCGTCGACCTCGGGACAAAATACAATGAGCAGTTCTTC CSVVDLGTKYNEQFF
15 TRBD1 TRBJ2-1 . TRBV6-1 TGTGCCACAACGACCGGGGGACAGGGCAGCGATGAGCAGTTCTTC CATTTGGQGSDEQFF
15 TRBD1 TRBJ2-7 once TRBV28 TGTGCCAGCAGTTTATGGGGACAGGGGCTACGGGAGCAGTACTTC CASSLWGQGLREQYF
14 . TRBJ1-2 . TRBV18 TGTGCCAGCTCACCAAAGCAGGAAAACTATGGCTACACCTTC CASSPKQENYGYTF
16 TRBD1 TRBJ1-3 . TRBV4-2 TGTGCCAGCAGCCCCCTACAGGGGGTTGTTGGAAACACCATATATTTT CASSPLQGVVGNTIYF
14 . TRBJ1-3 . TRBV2 TGTGCCAGCAGTTCAACAGGATCTGGAAACACCATATATTTT CASSSTGSGNTIYF
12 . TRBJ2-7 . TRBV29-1 TGCAGTATCTCCGCAGACGAAAGCGAGCAGTACTTC CSISADESEQYF
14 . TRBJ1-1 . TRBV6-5 TGTGCCAGCAGTGGGGTGGGGGGCAACGCTGAAGCTTTCTTT CASSGVGGNAEAFF
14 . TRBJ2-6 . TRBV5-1 TGCGCCAGCCGCAATATCGTCGGGGCCAACGTCCTGACTTTC CASRNIVGANVLTF
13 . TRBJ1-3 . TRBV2 TGTGCCAGCAGTTCTTCCTCTGGAAACACCATATATTTT CASSSSSGNTIYF
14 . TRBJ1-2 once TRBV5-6 TGTGCCAGCAGTGAGAGGAACAGAAACTATGGCTACACCTTC CASSERNRNYGYTF
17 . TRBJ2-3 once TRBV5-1 TGCGCCAGCAGCTTGGCTACCGGGAGCCCAAGCACAGATACGCAGTATTTT CASSLATGSPSTDTQYF
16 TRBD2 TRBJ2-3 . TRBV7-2 TGTGCCAGCAGCTTAGTACTGGGAGGGAGCACAGATACGCAGTATTTT CASSLVLGGSTDTQYF
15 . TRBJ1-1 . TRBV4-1 TGCGCCAGCAGCCTCGAGACATATATGAACACTGAAGCTTTCTTT CASSLETYMNTEAFF
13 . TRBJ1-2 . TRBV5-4 TGTGCCAGCAGCTCTCAGGGGACCTATGGCTACACCTTC CASSSQGTYGYTF
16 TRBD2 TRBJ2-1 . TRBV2 TGTGCCAGCAGTGTACCTAGCGGGGGGCGTTACAATGAGCAGTTCTTC CASSVPSGGRYNEQFF
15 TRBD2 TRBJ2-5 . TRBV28 TGTGCCAGCAGTCAGGCTAGCGGGGGGAGGGAGACCCAGTACTTC CASSQASGGRETQYF
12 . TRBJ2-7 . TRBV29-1 TGCAGCGCCGCATGGGGATTCTACGAGCAGTACTTC CSAAWGFYEQYF
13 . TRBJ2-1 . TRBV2 TGTGCCAGCAGTGGGGCGGGGCGTGGAGAGCAGTTCTTC CASSGAGRGEQFF
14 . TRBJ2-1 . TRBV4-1 TGCGCCAGCAGCCAGCCCCGGGTCTCGGATGAGCAGTTCTTC CASSQPRVSDEQFF
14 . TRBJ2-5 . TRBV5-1 TGCGCCAGCAGCTTTTCTGATGGTCAAGAGACCCAGTACTTC CASSFSDGQETQYF